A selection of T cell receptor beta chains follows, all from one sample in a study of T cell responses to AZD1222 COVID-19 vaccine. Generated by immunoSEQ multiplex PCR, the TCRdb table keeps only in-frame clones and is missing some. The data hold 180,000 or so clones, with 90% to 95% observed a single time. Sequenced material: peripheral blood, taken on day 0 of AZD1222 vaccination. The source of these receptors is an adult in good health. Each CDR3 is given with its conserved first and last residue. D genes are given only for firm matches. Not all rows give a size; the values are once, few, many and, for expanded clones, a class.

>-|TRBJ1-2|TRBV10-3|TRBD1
TGTGCCATCACTGACAGGGGCACTAACTATGGCTACACCTTC
CAITDRGTNYGYTF
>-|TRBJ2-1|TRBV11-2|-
TGTGCCAGCAGCTTAGAGGGACCCATCGGTGAGCAGTTCTTC
CASSLEGPIGEQFF
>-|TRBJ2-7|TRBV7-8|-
TGTGCCAGCAGCGTCCGGGCAAATCTGCTTGGGGAGCAGTACTTC
CASSVRANLLGEQYF
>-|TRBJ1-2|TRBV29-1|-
TGCAGCGTTGAAGAGAGGAGCCCGAGGTTCTATGGCTACACCTTC
CSVEERSPRFYGYTF
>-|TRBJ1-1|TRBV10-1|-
TGCGCCAGCAGTGAGTCCGGGATGGCCACTGAAGCTTTCTTT
CASSESGMATEAFF
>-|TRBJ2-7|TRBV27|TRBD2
TGTGCCAGCAGCCCTAGCCTAGCGGGTCTCTCGGACGCCTACGAGCAGTACTTC
CASSPSLAGLSDAYEQYF
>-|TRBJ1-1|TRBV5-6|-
TGTGCCAGCAGCTCGGGCCGTTTTCAAAAGGCTTTCTTT
CASSSGRFQKAFF
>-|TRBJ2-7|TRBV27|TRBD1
TGTGCCAGCAGTTTATCATCTTTTGCCCCGGGACAGGGTCTTTTCTACGAGCAGTACTTC
CASSLSSFAPGQGLFYEQYF
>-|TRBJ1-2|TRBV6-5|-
TGTGCCAGCAGTTACATAGGGAGCGGCTACACCTTC
CASSYIGSGYTF
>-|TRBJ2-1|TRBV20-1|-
TGCAGTGCCCGGAAAAACAATGAGCAGTTCTTC
CSARKNNEQFF
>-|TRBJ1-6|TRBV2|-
TGTGCCAGCAGGGGATTTGGGGCAGGGAGCTCCTATAATTCACCCCTCCACTTT
CASRGFGAGSSYNSPLHF
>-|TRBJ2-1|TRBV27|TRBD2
TGTGCCAGCTGCAAAGCGGGAGCATCCCACAATGAGCAGTTCTTC
CASCKAGASHNEQFF
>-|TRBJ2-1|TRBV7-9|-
TGTGCCAGCAGCTTTGGCGAGGGATCCAATGAGCAGTTCTTC
CASSFGEGSNEQFF
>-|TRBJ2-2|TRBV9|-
TGTGCCAGCAGCGTAGAAAAACCAAGGATGACCTCCGGGGAGCTGTTTTTT
CASSVEKPRMTSGELFF
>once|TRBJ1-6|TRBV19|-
TGTGCCAGTAGTCTGTCAGGGCAAAATTCACCCCTCCACTTT
CASSLSGQNSPLHF
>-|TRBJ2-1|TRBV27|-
TGTGCCAGCACCCCGTGGGGGAGCTCCTACAATGAGCAGTTCTTC
CASTPWGSSYNEQFF
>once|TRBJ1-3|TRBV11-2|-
TGTGCCAGCACGGCCTCCTCTGGAAACACCATATATTTT
CASTASSGNTIYF
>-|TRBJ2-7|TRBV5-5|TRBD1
TGTGCCAGCAGCTTGGGACAGGGGATCTACGAGCAGTACTTC
CASSLGQGIYEQYF
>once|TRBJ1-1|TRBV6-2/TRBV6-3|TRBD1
TGTGCCAGCAGTTACGCCGGTGACAGGGAGAACACTGAAGCTTTCTTT
CASSYAGDRENTEAFF
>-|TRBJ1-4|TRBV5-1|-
TGCGCCAGCAGCTTGGAGGTTTCAACAACTAATGAAAAACTGTTTTTT
CASSLEVSTTNEKLFF
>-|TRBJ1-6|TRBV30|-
TGTGCCTGGAGTGGGGGGGCGCGGAATTCACCCCTCCACTTT
CAWSGGARNSPLHF
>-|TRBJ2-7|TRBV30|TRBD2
TGTGCCTGGAGTCACTCTAGCGGGGGTTTCTACGAGCAGTACTTC
CAWSHSSGGFYEQYF
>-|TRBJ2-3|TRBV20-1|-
TGCAGTGCTGGGCCCACAGATACGCAGTATTTT
CSAGPTDTQYF
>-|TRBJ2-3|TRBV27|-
TGTGCCAGCAGTTCTCCCTCCCCGGAGCGGGGCACAGATACGCAGTATTTT
CASSSPSPERGTDTQYF
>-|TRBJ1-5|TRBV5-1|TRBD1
TGCGCCAGCAGCTTGGGGACAGGGGTGGGTCAGCCCCAGCATTTT
CASSLGTGVGQPQHF
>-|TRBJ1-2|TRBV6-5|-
TGTGCCAGCAGTTATTCCACCCTTCGAGGAATGTATGGCTACACCTTC
CASSYSTLRGMYGYTF
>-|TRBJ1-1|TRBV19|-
TGTGCCAGTAGGGCAGGGCACACTGAAGCTTTCTTT
CASRAGHTEAFF
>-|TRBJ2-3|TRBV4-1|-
TGCGCCAGCAGCTCTCCGGGACTCGGCACAGATACGCAGTATTTT
CASSSPGLGTDTQYF
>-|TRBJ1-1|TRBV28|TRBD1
TGTGCCAGCAGAGGGGGCCTAAACACTGAAGCTTTCTTT
CASRGGLNTEAFF
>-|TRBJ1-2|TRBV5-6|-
TGTGCCAGCAAGTCCCTAGAAATGGGGCAGGGCGGCTACACCTTC
CASKSLEMGQGGYTF
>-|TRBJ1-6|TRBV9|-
TGTGCCAGCAGCGTAGCTGGGGTCAAGGGTTCACCCCTCCACTTT
CASSVAGVKGSPLHF
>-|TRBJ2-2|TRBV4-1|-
TGCGCCAGCAGCCAAGGGGGGACCGGGGAGCTGTTTTTT
CASSQGGTGELFF